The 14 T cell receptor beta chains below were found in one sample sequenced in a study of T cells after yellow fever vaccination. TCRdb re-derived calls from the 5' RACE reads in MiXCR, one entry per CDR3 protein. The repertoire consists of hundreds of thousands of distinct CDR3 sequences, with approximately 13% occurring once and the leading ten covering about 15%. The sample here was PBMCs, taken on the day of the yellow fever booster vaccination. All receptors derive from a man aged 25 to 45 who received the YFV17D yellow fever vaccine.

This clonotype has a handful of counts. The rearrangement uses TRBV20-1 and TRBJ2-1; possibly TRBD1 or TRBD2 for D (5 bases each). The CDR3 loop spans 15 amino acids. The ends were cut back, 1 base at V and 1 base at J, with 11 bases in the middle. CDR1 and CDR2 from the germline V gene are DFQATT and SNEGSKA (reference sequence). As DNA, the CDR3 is TGCAGTGCTAGAGGGGGGAGAAAATCCTACAATGAGCAGTTCTTC. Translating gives CSARGGRKSYNEQFF.

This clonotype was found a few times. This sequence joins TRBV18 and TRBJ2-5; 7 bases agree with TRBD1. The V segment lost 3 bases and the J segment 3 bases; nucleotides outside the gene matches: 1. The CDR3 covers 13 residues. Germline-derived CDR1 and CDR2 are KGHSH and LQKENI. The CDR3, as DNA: TGTGCCAGCTCACCCGGACAGGAAGAGACCCAGTACTTC. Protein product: CASSPGQEETQYF.

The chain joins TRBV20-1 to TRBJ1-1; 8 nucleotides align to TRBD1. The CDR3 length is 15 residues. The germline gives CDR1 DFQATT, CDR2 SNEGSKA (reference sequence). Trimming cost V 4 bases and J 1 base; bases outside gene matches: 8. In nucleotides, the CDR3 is TGCAGTGCTACCCCAGGGGGCATTCCGAACACTGAAGCTTTCTTT. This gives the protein CSATPGGIPNTEAFF.

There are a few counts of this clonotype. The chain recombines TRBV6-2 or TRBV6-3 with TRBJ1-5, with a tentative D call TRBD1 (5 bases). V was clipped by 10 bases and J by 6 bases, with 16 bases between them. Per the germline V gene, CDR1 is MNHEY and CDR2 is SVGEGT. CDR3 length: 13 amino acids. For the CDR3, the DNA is TGTGCCATCCAGACAGATCTGGTTCAGCCCCAGCATTTT. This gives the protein CAIQTDLVQPQHF.

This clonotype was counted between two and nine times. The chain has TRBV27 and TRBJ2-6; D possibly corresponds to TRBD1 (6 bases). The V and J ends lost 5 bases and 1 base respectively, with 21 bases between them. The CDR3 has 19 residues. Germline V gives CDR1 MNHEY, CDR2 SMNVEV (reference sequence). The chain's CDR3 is CASSRPRDRGGSGANVLTF. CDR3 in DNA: TGTGCCAGCAGTCGACCCCGGGACCGAGGGGGTTCTGGGGCCAACGTCCTGACTTTC. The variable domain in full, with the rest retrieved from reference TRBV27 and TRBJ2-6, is EAQVTQNPRYLITVTGKKLTVTCSQNMNHEYMSWYRQDPGLGLRQIYYSMNVEVTDKGDVPEGYKVSRKEKRNFPLILESPSPNQTSLYFCASSRPRDRGGSGANVLTFGAGSRLTVL.

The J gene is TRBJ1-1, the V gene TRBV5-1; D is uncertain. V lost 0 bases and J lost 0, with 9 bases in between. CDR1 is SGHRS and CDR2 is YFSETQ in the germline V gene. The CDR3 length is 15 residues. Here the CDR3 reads CASSLGGFMNTEAFF. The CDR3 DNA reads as TGCGCCAGCAGCTTGGGAGGCTTTATGAACACTGAAGCTTTCTTT.

CDR3 protein: CASSLEVGTSGGDTQYF. For the CDR3, the DNA is TGTGCCAGCAGCTTAGAAGTTGGGACCAGCGGGGGAGATACGCAGTATTTT. The V call is TRBV11-2, the J call TRBJ2-3, with 8 bases that match TRBD2. V dropped 0 bases and J dropped 5; count of bases not matched to a gene: 10. In germline, CDR1 is SGHAT, CDR2 FQNNGV. This CDR3 has 17 residues.

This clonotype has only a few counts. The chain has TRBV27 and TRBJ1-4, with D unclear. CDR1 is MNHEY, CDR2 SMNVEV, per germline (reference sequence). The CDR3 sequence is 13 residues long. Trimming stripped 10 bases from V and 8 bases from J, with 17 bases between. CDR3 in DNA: TGTGCCACCTCCGCCGTGATAGGGGAAAAACTGTTTTTT. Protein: CATSAVIGEKLFF.

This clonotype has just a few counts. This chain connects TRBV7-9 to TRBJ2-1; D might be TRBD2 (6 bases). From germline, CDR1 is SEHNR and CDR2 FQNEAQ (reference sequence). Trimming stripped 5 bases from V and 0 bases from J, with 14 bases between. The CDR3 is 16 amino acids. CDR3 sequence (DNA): TGTGCCAGCAGCCGGGAGTTTTCCAGCTCCTACAATGAGCAGTTCTTC. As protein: CASSREFSSSYNEQFF.

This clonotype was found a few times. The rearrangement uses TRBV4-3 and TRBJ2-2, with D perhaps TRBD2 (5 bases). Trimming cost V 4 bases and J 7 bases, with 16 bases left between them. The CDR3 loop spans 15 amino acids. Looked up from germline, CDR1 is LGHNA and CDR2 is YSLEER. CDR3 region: CASSPGADSGGELFF. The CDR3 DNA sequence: TGCGCCAGCAGCCCCGGTGCGGACTCGGGCGGGGAGCTGTTTTTT.

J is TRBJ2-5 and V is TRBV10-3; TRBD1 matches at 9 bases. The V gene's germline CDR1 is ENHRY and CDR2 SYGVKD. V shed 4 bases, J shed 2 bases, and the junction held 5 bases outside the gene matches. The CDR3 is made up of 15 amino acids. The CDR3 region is CAISGQGGGQETQYF. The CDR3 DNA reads TGTGCCATCAGTGGACAGGGGGGGGGGCAAGAGACCCAGTACTTC.

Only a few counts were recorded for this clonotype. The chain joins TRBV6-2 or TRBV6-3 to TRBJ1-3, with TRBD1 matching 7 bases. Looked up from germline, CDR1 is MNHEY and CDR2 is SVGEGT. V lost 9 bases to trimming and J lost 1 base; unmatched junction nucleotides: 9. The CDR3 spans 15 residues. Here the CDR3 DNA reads TGTGCCAGTAATACCGGGACAGCTTCTGGAAACACCATATATTTT. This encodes CASNTGTASGNTIYF.

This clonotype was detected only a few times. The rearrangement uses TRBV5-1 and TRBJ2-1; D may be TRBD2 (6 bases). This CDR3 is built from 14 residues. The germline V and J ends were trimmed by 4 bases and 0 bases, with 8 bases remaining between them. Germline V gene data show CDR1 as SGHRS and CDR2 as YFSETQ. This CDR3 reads CASSGGDSYNEQFF. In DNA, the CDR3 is TGCGCCAGCAGCGGAGGGGACTCCTACAATGAGCAGTTCTTC.

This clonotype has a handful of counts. CDR3 nucleotide sequence: TGTGCCAGCAGCTTCTTCAGTGCAGATACGCAGTATTTT. It is translated as CASSFFSADTQYF. The chain couples TRBV7-8 to TRBJ2-3; D ambiguous. Trimming took off 3 bases at V and 4 bases at J, with 8 bases between the two ends. The germline gives CDR1 SGHVS, CDR2 FQNEAQ. This CDR3 is 13 amino acids long.